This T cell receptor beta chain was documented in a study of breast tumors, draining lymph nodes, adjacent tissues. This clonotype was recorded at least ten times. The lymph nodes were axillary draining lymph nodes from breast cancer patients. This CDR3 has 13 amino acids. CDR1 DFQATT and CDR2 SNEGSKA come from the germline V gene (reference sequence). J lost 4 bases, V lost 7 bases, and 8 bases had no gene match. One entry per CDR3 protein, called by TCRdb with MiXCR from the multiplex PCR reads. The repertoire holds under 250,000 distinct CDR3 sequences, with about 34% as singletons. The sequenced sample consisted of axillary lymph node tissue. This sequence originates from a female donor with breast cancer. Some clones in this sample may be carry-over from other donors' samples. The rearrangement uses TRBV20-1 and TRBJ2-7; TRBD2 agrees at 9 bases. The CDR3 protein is CSVTGLAEYEQYF. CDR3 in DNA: TGCAGTGTTACGGGACTAGCCGAATACGAGCAGTACTTC.